This TCR beta chain stems from a study of T cells in Graves' hyperthyroidism and ophthalmopathy. Study-level findings and limits: A 13 V-J signature model discriminated ophthalmopathy versus stable hyperthyroidism.

This CDR3 contains 15 residues. V shed 7 bases, J shed 4 bases, and the junction held 7 bases outside the gene matches. From germline, CDR1 is MDHEN and CDR2 SYDVKM. Many counts were recorded for this clonotype. Antigen unknown. Researchers amplified the TCR beta CDR3 regions from RNA transcripts. The TCR CDR3 was amplified in a first-round RT-PCR using the HTBI primer set. Via MiXCR, TCRdb re-called the multiplex PCR reads, giving one row per CDR3 protein. The repertoire holds hundreds of thousands of distinct CDR3 sequences, 15% to 20% seen once, with 3.8% in the top ten. Sequencing used blood. The chain links TRBV28 to TRBJ2-7; TRBD2 aligns across 13 bases. This sequence was found in a young woman with Graves' hyperthyroidism. CDR3 coding DNA: TGTGCCAGCACCACGGGGACTAGCGGGGCGTACGAGCAGTACTTC. Its protein product is CASTTGTSGAYEQYF.